One sample yielded the 19 T cell receptor beta chains listed below, sequenced in a study of T cells in Graves' hyperthyroidism and ophthalmopathy. TCR beta CDR3 region amplification was performed from RNA transcripts. HTBI primers were used for first-round RT-PCR of the TCR CDR3. TCRdb reprocessed the multiplex PCR reads via MiXCR and lists one record per CDR3 protein. In the table there are about 840,000 distinct CDR3 sequences, about 38% of which are singletons. The sample comprised blood. All receptors come from a man younger than 35 with Graves' hyperthyroidism.

This clonotype appeared many times. The J gene is TRBJ1-5, the V gene TRBV5-1; D unresolved. Germline V gene lookup returns CDR1 SGHRS and CDR2 YFSETQ. V was shortened by 7 bases and J by 2 bases, with 13 bases between the two germline ends. The CDR3 totals 14 residues. As DNA, the CDR3 is TGCGCCAGCTCTGAAGGGAGCGGCAATCAGCCCCAGCATTTT. Its translation: CASSEGSGNQPQHF. The entire variable domain, with the rest obtained from reference TRBV5-1 and TRBJ1-5, is as follows: KAGVTQTPRYLIKTRGQQVTLSCSPISGHRSVSWYQQTPGQGLQFLFEYFSETQRNKGNFPGRFSGRQFSNSRSEMNVSTLELGDSALYLCASSEGSGNQPQHFGDGTRLSIL.

This clonotype was detected many times. The V gene is TRBV5-5, the J gene TRBJ2-5; possibly TRBD1 or TRBD2 for D (7 bases each). The CDR3 runs 14 residues. Germline CDR1 SGHKS, CDR2 YYEKEE (reference sequence). Trimming cost V 4 bases and J 1 base, with 11 bases left between them. The CDR3 spells CASSRGDSQETQYF. The CDR3 DNA sequence: TGTGCCAGCAGCCGGGGGGACAGCCAAGAGACCCAGTACTTC.

This clonotype has ten or more counts. This chain joins TRBV7-9 and TRBJ1-1, with unresolved D. Germline-derived CDR1 and CDR2 are SEHNR and FQNEAQ (reference sequence). The CDR3 is made up of 11 amino acids. V was pared by 2 bases and J by 6 bases, with 4 bases between. The CDR3 is CASSLRPEAFF. Here the CDR3 DNA reads TGTGCCAGCAGCTTACGTCCTGAAGCTTTCTTT. The full variable domain, its missing parts supplied by reference TRBV7-9 and TRBJ1-1, is DTGVSQNPRHKITKRGQNVTFRCDPISEHNRLYWYRQTLGQGPEFLTYFQNEAQLEKSRLLSDRFSAERPKGSFSTLEIQRTEQGDSAMYLCASSLRPEAFFGQGTRLTVV.

This clonotype was counted between two and nine times. V usage is TRBV7-9 and J usage is TRBJ2-7; no definite D call. Per germline, CDR1 SEHNR and CDR2 FQNEAQ (reference sequence). CDR3 length: 16 residues. Trimming took 1 base from V and 12 from J, leaving 25 bases between them. CDR3 protein: CASSLVPGIRSRLMYF. The CDR3 nucleotides are TGTGCCAGCAGCTTAGTCCCGGGCATTAGATCCCGCCTGATGTACTTC.

This clonotype is a singleton in its sample. Compared with germline, one end of the junction differs, possibly owing to a read error. The rearrangement uses TRBV25-1 and TRBJ1-2; D not certain. This CDR3 spans 16 amino acids. Per the germline V gene, CDR1 is MGHDK and CDR2 is SYGVNS. CDR3 coding DNA: TGTACCAGCAGTTCTGTTTCGTTCCTTAGTGGCTATGGCTACACCTTC. Translating it yields CTSSSVSFLSGYGYTF.

This clonotype was picked up many times. The rearrangement joins TRBV10-3 to TRBJ1-1; TRBD1 matches at 10 bases. This CDR3 contains 15 residues. The trim removed 3 bases at V and 9 bases at J, leaving 10 bases unmatched. The germline gives CDR1 ENHRY, CDR2 SYGVKD. CDR3 sequence (DNA): TGTGCCATCAGTGACTTAGGGGGGACAGGGGAAAAAGCTTTCTTT. Amino acid sequence: CAISDLGGTGEKAFF.

This clonotype has a single count. The rearrangement uses TRBV2 and TRBJ2-3; 14 bases are shared with TRBD2. CDR1 and CDR2 (germline): SNHLY, FYNNEI. The CDR3 has 15 amino acids. V was clipped by 3 bases and J by 4 bases; unmatched bases: 0. The CDR3 region has the DNA TGTGCCAGCAGTGAGACTAGCGGGAGGGCAGATACGCAGTATTTT. This sequence encodes CASSETSGRADTQYF.

The sample holds many counts of this clonotype. The chain has TRBV24-1 and TRBJ2-5; D gene unclear. CDR1 KGHDR and CDR2 SFDVKD come from the germline V gene. V lost 2 bases, J lost 1 base, and 10 bases lay in between. This CDR3 is 15 amino acids long. CDR3 in DNA: TGTGCCACCAGTGATTCGAGGAAGGCCCAAGAGACCCAGTACTTC. Translated: CATSDSRKAQETQYF.

The chain employs TRBV2 and TRBJ1-5, with unresolved D. V shed 3 bases and J shed 4 bases, with 10 bases lying between them. Germline V lookup: CDR1 SNHLY, CDR2 FYNNEI. The CDR3 runs 14 residues. CDR3 sequence (DNA): TGTGCCAGCAGTGAGGTCAGAAAAAATCAGCCCCAGCATTTT. It translates to CASSEVRKNQPQHF.

This clonotype was observed a handful of times. The chain links TRBV5-8 to TRBJ1-6; D may be TRBD1 (5 bases). Germline V gene lookup returns CDR1 SGHTS and CDR2 YDEGEE. The CDR3 covers 14 residues. The V end lost 4 bases, the J end lost 13 bases, and 18 bases lay between the germline ends. The CDR3 DNA follows: TGTGCCAGCAGCCACCGGGACGGCCCAAGGCCCCTCCACTTT. This sequence encodes CASSHRDGPRPLHF.

V gene TRBV7-9 combines with J gene TRBJ2-7; 8 bases align to TRBD1. This CDR3 is built from 13 residues. Germline lookup yields CDR1 SEHNR and CDR2 FQNEAQ (reference sequence). V lost 8 bases to trimming and J lost 6 bases; unmatched junction nucleotides: 9. This CDR3 reads CASGLGQGGEQYF. CDR3 DNA: TGTGCCAGCGGATTAGGACAGGGAGGCGAGCAGTACTTC.

The CDR3 DNA sequence: TGCAGTGCTAGTACTAGGGCCCCCACCGGGGAGCTGTTTTTT. It is translated as CSASTRAPTGELFF. The J gene is TRBJ2-2, the V gene TRBV20-1; tentative D call: TRBD2 (5 bases). The germline V gene encodes CDR1 DFQATT and CDR2 SNEGSKA (reference sequence). V lost 3 bases, J lost 4 bases, and 12 bases lay in between. This CDR3 region has 14 residues.

J is TRBJ1-1 and V is TRBV25-1; perhaps TRBD1 as D (5 bases). CDR3 length equals 13 residues. V lost 11 bases and J 5 bases, leaving 18 bases between the germline ends. The germline gives CDR1 MGHDK, CDR2 SYGVNS. For the CDR3, the DNA is TGTGCCTGGACATTGGCTCTGAGAACTGAAGCTTTCTTT. Translating it yields CAWTLALRTEAFF. Filled out from reference TRBV25-1 and TRBJ1-1, the complete variable domain reads EADIYQTPRYLVIGTGKKITLECSQTMGHDKMYWYQQDPGMELHLIHYSYGVNSTEKGDLSSESTVSRIRTEHFPLTLESARPSHTSQYLCAWTLALRTEAFFGQGTRLTVV.

On this clonotype itself: One base away lies a much larger clone, so this may be a sequencing read error. This chain uses TRBV7-9 with TRBJ2-7, with TRBD1 matching 7 bases. The CDR3 totals 12 residues. With 10 bases clipped from V and 5 bases from J, the junction kept 8 bases outside the gene matches. Germline V gives CDR1 SEHNR, CDR2 FQNEAQ (reference sequence). Written as DNA, the CDR3 is TGTGCCAACAGTTTCGGACAGGACGAGCAGTACTTC. Translating it yields CANSFGQDEQYF.

This clonotype occurred many times. The chain employs TRBV12-3 or TRBV12-4 and TRBJ1-2; D gene unclear. This CDR3 region has 13 residues. V was clipped by 5 bases and J by 4 bases, with 11 bases between them. The CDR3 loop is CASSPRGAYGYTF. The CDR3 nucleotides are TGTGCCAGCAGTCCTCGGGGTGCCTATGGCTACACCTTC.

This chain connects TRBV28 to TRBJ2-7; 8 nucleotides align to TRBD1. V shed 6 bases, J shed 5 bases, and the junction held 6 bases outside the gene matches. CDR1 is MDHEN and CDR2 is SYDVKM in the germline V gene. The CDR3 is 13 amino acids. This CDR3 reads CASSWTGRHEQYF. Here the CDR3 DNA reads TGTGCCAGCAGCTGGACAGGGCGGCACGAGCAGTACTTC.

The chain has TRBV29-1 and TRBJ2-7; either TRBD1 or TRBD2 may fit D (5 bases each). This CDR3 comprises 14 residues. V lost 7 bases to trimming and J lost 5 bases, with 21 bases between them. Germline lookup yields CDR1 SQVTM and CDR2 ANQGSEA. CDR3 sequence (DNA): TGCAGCGCCGTGAGCAGGGAGAGGTCTAACGAGCAGTACTTC. The encoded protein is CSAVSRERSNEQYF.

This clonotype has just one count. This clone may be a read error of a much larger clone one base away. V is TRBV29-1 and J is TRBJ2-2; D gene unclear. The CDR3 is 10 amino acids. Per germline, CDR1 SQVTM and CDR2 ANQGSEA. V was trimmed by 6 bases and J by 7 bases, leaving 6 bases between them. CDR3: CSVYFGELFF. The CDR3 nucleotides are TGCAGCGTCTACTTCGGGGAGCTGTTTTTT.

The rearrangement uses TRBV6-6 and TRBJ1-5; D is undetermined. Looked up from germline, CDR1 is MNHNY and CDR2 is SVGAGI (reference sequence). The V end was cut by 6 bases, the J end by 4 bases, with 10 bases between. This CDR3 region has 13 residues. The CDR3 protein is CASSFARNQPQHF. The CDR3 DNA sequence: TGTGCCAGCAGCTTCGCCCGAAATCAGCCCCAGCATTTT.